Presented here are 22 T cell receptor beta chains from one specimen sequenced in a study of T cell clonality in common variable immunodeficiency. Measured with immunoSEQ multiplex PCR; TCRdb has only the in-frame clones, and not every one. This record lists under 50,000 clones, none seen once only, and the top ten clones contain roughly 6%. The sample comprised peripheral blood mononuclear cells. The receptors were sampled from a person aged 18 to 70 in good health.

This clone has at least ten counts. The read ends 3 residues early relative to the CDR3; the germline J gene fills the gap. The chain couples TRBV6-2 or TRBV6-3 to TRBJ2-3; tentatively, D is TRBD2 (7 bases). The germline V gene has CDR1 MNHEY and CDR2 SVGEGT. The CDR3 length is 14 residues. CDR3 in amino acids: CASSYFDRRETQYF. The DNA read from the CDR3 is TGTGCCAGCAGTTACTTCGACAGGCGGGAGACG.

The sample holds many counts of this clone. The DNA ends 3 residues before the CDR3 does, and the rest of the CDR3 is filled in from the germline J gene. This chain links TRBV18 with TRBJ2-2, with D unclear. This CDR3 spans 11 amino acids. The germline gives CDR1 KGHSH, CDR2 LQKENI. The CDR3 sequence: CASSSDEKLFF. The DNA read from the CDR3 is TGTGCCAGCTCAAGCGATGAAAAG.

This clone has only a few counts. This CDR3 is also generated by other DNA sequences in the sample. The covered CDR3 bases are TGCGCCAGCAGCTTGGTTGGAGGGGGCAGCGGAGACACTGAA. It encodes CASSLVGGGSGDTE. The full-length CDR3 reads as CASSLVGGGSGDTEAFF. The chain combines TRBV5-1 with TRBJ1-1; 7 bases map to TRBD1. The read finishes 3 residues shy of the CDR3 end, and the germline J gene is used to complete it. The CDR3 extends over 17 amino acids. With 0 bases clipped from V and 3 bases from J, the junction kept 11 bases outside the gene matches. The V gene's germline CDR1 is SGHRS and CDR2 YFSETQ.

The sample holds a few counts of this clone. The read ends 3 residues shy of where the CDR3 ends; the end is completed using the germline J gene. The chain couples TRBV30 to TRBJ2-2, with 7 bases that match TRBD1. In germline, CDR1 is GTSNPN, CDR2 SVGIG (reference sequence). CDR3 size: 15 residues. The part of the CDR3 DNA that was read is TGTGCCTGGAGACGACAGGGATTCGGTAATGAAAAG. Amino acid sequence: CAWRRQGFGNEK. The full CDR3 protein reads CAWRRQGFGNEKLFF. The whole variable domain, filled in from reference TRBV30 and TRBJ2-2, reads SQTIHQWPATLVQPVGSPLSLECTVEGTSNPNLYWYRQAAGRGLQLLFYSVGIGQISSEVPQNLSASRPQDRQFILSSKKLLLSDSGFYLCAWRRQGFGNEKLFFGEGSRLTVL.

This clone was recorded many times. The read terminates 3 residues ahead of where the CDR3 ends, so the germline J gene completes it. The rearrangement joins TRBV29-1 to TRBJ1-1; 7 positions agree with TRBD1. V lost 6 bases, J lost 2 bases, and 6 bases stayed unmatched. Germline CDR1 and CDR2: SQVTM and ANQGSEA. The CDR3 spans 13 residues. The CDR3 loop reads CSVRTGLNTEAFF. The DNA read from the CDR3 is TGCAGCGTCCGGACAGGCCTTAACACTGAA.

This clone was found many times. The CDR3 end falls 3 residues outside the read, so it is completed with the germline J gene. The chain carries TRBV6-1 and TRBJ1-2; D gene unclear. The CDR3 has 10 amino acids. Per the germline V gene, CDR1 is MNHNS and CDR2 is SASEGT. CDR3: CASSEQGYTF. Incomplete CDR3 DNA: TGTGCCAGCAGTGAACAAGGC.

Ten or more counts support this clone. The missing CDR3 end, 3 residues past where the read stops, is filled in from the germline J gene. The chain combines TRBV7-4 with TRBJ1-4; no definite D call. CDR1 is SGHVT, CDR2 SQSDAQ, per germline. This CDR3 comprises 16 residues. V lost 4 bases, J lost 8 bases, and 20 bases lay in between. The CDR3 protein is CASSCVPLHLSEKLFF. The part of the CDR3 DNA that was read is TGTGCCAGCAGCTGCGTCCCTCTGCACCTGTCCGAAAAA.

With respect to this clone: Coverage ceases 3 residues before the CDR3 finishes, and the germline J gene fills in the end. The chain carries TRBV7-2 and TRBJ1-2; a weak D match, TRBD1 (5 bases). Germline V gives CDR1 SGHTA, CDR2 FQGNSA. The CDR3 is 15 residues long. This CDR3 reads CASSRPGLAVYDYTF. The CDR3 bases that were read are TGTGCCAGCAGCCGACCGGGACTAGCGGTTTACGAC.

This clone was recorded at least ten times. Read sequence stops 3 residues before the CDR3 end, and the germline J gene provides the missing end. The chain carries TRBV3-1 (or the pseudogene TRBV3-2) and TRBJ1-6, with D perhaps matching TRBD1 (6 bases). The V end lost 0 bases, the J end lost 10 bases, and 13 bases lay between the germline ends. CDR1 is LGHDT, CDR2 YNNKEL, per germline (reference sequence). The CDR3 totals 15 residues. CDR3 residues: CASSQDRGGWSPLHF. The part of the CDR3 DNA that was read is TGTGCCAGCAGCCAAGATCGGGGGGGCTGGTCACCC.

This clone came up many times. The read terminates 3 residues ahead of where the CDR3 ends, so the germline J gene completes it. V gene TRBV30 combines with J gene TRBJ1-1; D perhaps matches TRBD1 (5 bases). The V gene's germline CDR1 is GTSNPN and CDR2 SVGIG (reference sequence). This CDR3 spans 11 amino acids. The chain's CDR3 is CAWSGQWWAFF. The covered CDR3 bases are TGTGCCTGGAGTGGACAGTGGTGG.

About this clone: Being one base from a much bigger clone, this may be a read error. The read halts 3 residues ahead of the CDR3 end, with the missing end drawn from the germline J gene. The J gene is TRBJ2-5, the V gene TRBV18, with D possibly matching TRBD2 (5 bases). The CDR3 length is 14 residues. CDR1 KGHSH and CDR2 LQKENI come from the germline V gene. The sequenced CDR3 bases are TGTGCCGGCTCCCCCCTACTAGGGTCGGAGACC. It codes for CAGSPLLGSET. The entire CDR3 protein reads CAGSPLLGSETQYF.

This clone was found many times. This CDR3 is CASSPGFGQSNSPLFF. The sequenced CDR3 bases are TGTGCCAGCTCACCAGGTTTTGGGCAGTCGAATTCACCG. The V and J genes are TRBV18 and TRBJ2-2; no clear D gene. The read finishes 3 residues shy of the CDR3 end, and the germline J gene is used to complete it. Germline V gene data show CDR1 as KGHSH and CDR2 as LQKENI. The CDR3 has 16 residues.

At least ten counts were recorded for this clone. Sequencing ends 3 residues short of the CDR3 end; the germline J gene provides the rest. This chain connects TRBV13 to TRBJ2-1; unclear D gene. The ends were cut back, 2 bases at V and 4 bases at J, with 6 bases in the middle. CDR3 size: 13 residues. Germline V CDR1 and CDR2: PRHDT, FYEKMQ (reference sequence). The sequenced CDR3 bases are TGTGCCAGCAGCTTATTCGGTTACAATGAG. It is translated as CASSLFGYNE. The CDR3 in its entirety is CASSLFGYNEQFF.

Only a few counts were recorded for this clone. The read ends 3 residues before the CDR3 terminus; that terminus is restored from the germline J gene. The chain couples TRBV30 to TRBJ1-2, with 7 bases matching TRBD1. CDR1 is GTSNPN, CDR2 SVGIG, per germline (reference sequence). The CDR3 totals 13 residues. The CDR3 DNA, read in part, is TGTGCCTGGAGACAGGGGAAGACGTACGAG. Encoded protein: CAWRQGKTYE. The CDR3 in full is CAWRQGKTYEYTF. Using reference TRBV30 and TRBJ1-2 for the parts outside the CDR3, the full variable domain is SQTIHQWPATLVQPVGSPLSLECTVEGTSNPNLYWYRQAAGRGLQLLFYSVGIGQISSEVPQNLSASRPQDRQFILSSKKLLLSDSGFYLCAWRQGKTYEYTFGSGTRLTVV.

This clone was seen at least ten times. From the germline J gene comes the end of the CDR3, since the read stops 3 residues before it. The rearrangement joins TRBV19 to TRBJ2-6, with D unresolved. V dropped 1 base and J dropped 0 bases, with 4 bases sitting between them. Germline CDR1 and CDR2: LNHDA and SQIVND (reference sequence). This CDR3 region has 15 residues. The CDR3 sequence is CASSIGPSGANVLTF. The part of the CDR3 DNA that was read is TGTGCCAGTAGTATAGGGCCCTCTGGGGCCAACGTC.

In this sample, this clone turned up many times. The CDR3 end falls 3 residues outside the read, so it is completed with the germline J gene. This chain uses TRBV2 with TRBJ1-6; 7 bases align to TRBD1. The V gene's germline CDR1 is SNHLY and CDR2 FYNNEI. Trimming took 4 bases from V and 9 from J; bases not matched to a gene: 6. The CDR3 sequence is 14 residues long. This chain's CDR3 is CASSGAGGSSPLHF. The sequenced part of the CDR3 DNA is TGTGCCAGCAGTGGGGCAGGGGGAAGTTCACCC. The complete variable domain, with remaining parts taken from reference TRBV2 and TRBJ1-6, reads EPEVTQTPSHQVTQMGQEVILRCVPISNHLYFYWYRQILGQKVEFLVSFYNNEISEKSEIFDDQFSVERPDGSNFTLKIRSTKLEDSAMYFCASSGAGGSSPLHFGNGTRLTVT.

This clone was recorded many times. The read gets to within 3 residues of the CDR3 end, and the germline J gene fills in the rest. The chain couples TRBV5-6 to TRBJ2-3; maybe TRBD1 (6 bases). CDR1 and CDR2 (germline): SGHDT, YYEEEE. The V and J ends lost 2 bases and 6 bases respectively, with 10 bases between them. This CDR3 is built from 13 residues. CDR3 bases read: TGTGCCAGCAGCTTAAAGGGGGTGGATACG. Translating it yields CASSLKGVDT. In full, the CDR3 reads CASSLKGVDTQYF. The variable domain in full, with the rest retrieved from reference TRBV5-6 and TRBJ2-3, is DAGVTQSPTHLIKTRGQQVTLRCSPKSGHDTVSWYQQALGQGPQFIFQYYEEEERQRGNFPDRFSGHQFPNYSSELNVNALLLGDSALYLCASSLKGVDTQYFGPGTRLTVL.

In its sample, this clone was seen many times. Coverage ceases 3 residues before the CDR3 finishes, and the germline J gene fills in the end. This chain links TRBV19 with TRBJ2-3; 13 positions agree with TRBD2. Per germline, CDR1 LNHDA and CDR2 SQIVND (reference sequence). The junction had 5 bases not matched to a gene; V was cut back by 7 bases and J by 4 bases. This CDR3 is 15 amino acids long. The CDR3 bases that were read are TGTGCCAGTACCGTGGGACTAGCGGGATCAGATACG. It specifies CASTVGLAGSDT. The full CDR3 protein reads CASTVGLAGSDTQYF.

In its sample, this clone was seen a few times. The CDR3 DNA, read in part, is TGTGCCAGCAGCTTACCCTCGGGACAGGCCAGGGAGACA. Translated, it gives CASSLPSGQARET. The CDR3 reads in full as CASSLPSGQARETAFF. The rearrangement uses TRBV7-6 and TRBJ1-1; 8 positions match TRBD1. The observed sequence ends 3 residues before the CDR3 terminus, with the missing tail filled in from the germline J gene. Looked up from germline, CDR1 is SGHVS and CDR2 is FNYEAQ. This CDR3 has 16 amino acids. Based on the CDR3 plus reference TRBV7-6 and TRBJ1-1, the full variable domain is GAGVSQSPRYKVTKRGQDVALRCDPISGHVSLYWYRQALGQGPEFLTYFNYEAQQDKSGLPNDRFSAERPEGSISTLTIQRTEQRDSAMYRCASSLPSGQARETAFFGQGTRLTVV.

This clone was recorded at least ten times. The read terminates 3 residues ahead of where the CDR3 ends, so the germline J gene completes it. The chain uses TRBV2 and TRBJ2-2; 11 bases fit TRBD2. J gave up 7 bases and V 6 bases, and 7 bases lay outside the gene matches. Germline CDR1 is SNHLY and CDR2 is FYNNEI. The CDR3 has 15 residues. The part of the CDR3 DNA that was read is TGTGCCAGCAGACCACTAGCGGGGGAGGGCGGGGAG. Translating it yields CASRPLAGEGGE. The complete CDR3 reads CASRPLAGEGGELFF.

This clone was seen a handful of times. At one end, the junction sequence differs from germline, possibly due to a read error. Within the sample, other DNA sequences also encode this same CDR3. The DNA read from the CDR3 is TGTGCCAGTAGTATAAACAGGGGCCTCTCTGGAAACACA. Translated, it gives CASSINRGLSGNT. In full, the CDR3 is CASSINRGLSGNTIYF. This chain joins TRBV19 and TRBJ1-3; 7 bases agree with TRBD1. The CDR3 end lies 3 residues beyond the end of the read and is filled in from the germline J gene. This CDR3 has 16 residues. CDR1 and CDR2 from the germline V gene are LNHDA and SQIVND (reference sequence).

This clone showed up many times. CDR3 DNA, as far as it was read: TGTGCCAGCAGCCGAGACACAGGGGCTAATTCACCC. Amino acid sequence: CASSRDTGANSP. Given in full, the CDR3 is CASSRDTGANSPLHF. V is TRBV4-2 and J is TRBJ1-6; 7 bases line up with TRBD1. The sequence runs out 3 residues before the end of the CDR3; the remainder is reconstructed from the germline J gene. V lost 4 bases and J lost 6; bases outside the gene matches: 6. Germline lookup yields CDR1 LGHNA and CDR2 YNFKEQ. The CDR3 contains 15 residues.